The rows below give T cell receptor beta chains drawn from one sample of a study of response to subunit inactivated influenza vaccine. One entry per CDR3 protein, called by TCRdb with MiXCR from the RT-PCR reads. The table includes roughly 540,000 distinct CDR3 sequences, around 25% detected once. These data were likewise used in another study, on T cells expressing NK-cell markers.

Sequencing was performed on CD4+ T cells sorted from PBMCs, taken about 12 days after vaccination. These TCRs come from a man in his fifties who received an inactivated influenza vaccine. Each CDR3 is given with its conserved first and last residue. A D gene is named only where the DNA matches it firmly. Clone size is stated in some rows and not others, as once, few, many or a class when expanded.

d_call	v_call	j_call	clone_size	cdr3_aa	cdr3_nt
TRBD2	TRBV10-3	TRBJ2-7	NA	CAISETLIGGTNYEQYF	TGTGCCATCAGTGAGACACTCATCGGGGGGACCAACTACGAGCAGTACTTC
NA	TRBV21-1	TRBJ1-1	few	CASSKGGQGARNTEAFF	TGTGCCAGCAGCAAAGGGGGACAGGGGGCGAGGAACACTGAAGCTTTCTTT
NA	TRBV20-1	TRBJ2-3	NA	CSARDLLSVTDTQYF	TGCAGTGCTAGAGATCTCCTCTCGGTTACAGATACGCAGTATTTT
NA	TRBV5-1	TRBJ1-6	many	CASSLKLSSYNSPLHF	TGCGCCAGCAGCTTGAAGCTGAGCTCCTATAATTCACCCCTCCACTTT
NA	TRBV4-3	TRBJ2-5	NA	CASSQLVGRAQETQYF	TGCGCCAGCAGCCAATTAGTGGGGAGAGCGCAAGAGACCCAGTACTTC
NA	TRBV2	TRBJ2-7	NA	CASRTQRRGGEQYF	TGTGCCAGCAGAACCCAAAGGCGGGGAGGCGAGCAGTACTTC
NA	TRBV11-2	TRBJ2-6	few	CASSDNGTPFSGANVLTF	TGTGCCAGCAGCGATAACGGGACTCCCTTCTCTGGGGCCAACGTCCTGACTTTC
NA	TRBV19	TRBJ1-5	NA	CASSILGQPQHF	TGTGCCAGTAGTATATTGGGGCAGCCCCAGCATTTT
NA	TRBV28	TRBJ1-2	few	CASSLSNPAYGYTF	TGTGCCAGCAGTTTATCGAACCCTGCCTATGGCTACACCTTC
NA	TRBV7-2	TRBJ2-5	NA	CASSLLTFGETQYF	TGTGCCAGCAGCTTATTGACTTTTGGAGAGACCCAGTACTTC
NA	TRBV4-3	TRBJ2-7	few	CASSRNLGGEGYEQYF	TGCGCCAGCAGCCGTAATTTGGGGGGAGAGGGTTACGAGCAGTACTTC
NA	TRBV5-1	TRBJ2-3	NA	CASSPGRGGLGTDTQYF	TGCGCCAGCAGCCCGGGGAGGGGGGGGCTCGGCACAGATACGCAGTATTTT
TRBD1	TRBV7-2	TRBJ2-7	few	CASSWGQGTGSYEQYF	TGTGCCAGTAGCTGGGGACAGGGGACTGGGTCCTACGAGCAGTACTTC
NA	TRBV5-1	TRBJ2-7	few	CASSPSATYEQYF	TGCGCCAGCAGCCCCTCCGCGACCTACGAGCAGTACTTC
NA	TRBV6-2/TRBV6-3	TRBJ2-7	NA	CASSYLAGVSYEQYF	TGTGCCAGCAGTTACTTGGCAGGGGTCTCCTACGAGCAGTACTTC
TRBD1	TRBV15	TRBJ1-2	NA	CATSRGGQGDTYGYTF	TGTGCCACCAGCAGAGGAGGACAGGGCGATACCTATGGCTACACCTTC
NA	TRBV7-6	TRBJ2-4	NA	CASSLGSLRGRVKNIQYF	TGTGCCAGCAGCTTAGGGTCGTTGAGGGGAAGAGTTAAAAACATTCAGTACTTC
NA	TRBV11-2	TRBJ2-5	NA	CASSTTGHETQYF	TGTGCCAGCAGCACAACAGGGCACGAGACCCAGTACTTC
NA	TRBV20-1	TRBJ2-7	few	CSARAGAQMGEQYF	TGCAGTGCTAGGGCGGGGGCGCAGATGGGGGAGCAGTACTTC
NA	TRBV4-2	TRBJ1-4	NA	CASSQDMTGVNEKLFF	TGTGCCAGCAGCCAAGATATGACTGGGGTTAATGAAAAACTGTTTTTT
NA	TRBV7-4	TRBJ1-5	few	CASSLCRHFNNQPQHF	TGTGCCAGCAGCTTATGTCGACACTTTAATAATCAGCCCCAGCATTTT
NA	TRBV4-2	TRBJ2-5	NA	CASSQGGSERETQYF	TGTGCCAGCAGCCAAGGGGGTAGCGAAAGAGAGACCCAGTACTTC
TRBD2	TRBV29-1	TRBJ2-1	few	CSVRPSGIEQFF	TGCAGCGTTCGTCCTAGCGGGATTGAGCAGTTCTTC
TRBD1	TRBV28	TRBJ2-1	NA	CASSLPGQGAFNEQFF	TGTGCCAGCAGTCTTCCAGGACAGGGGGCTTTTAATGAGCAGTTCTTC
NA	TRBV7-9	TRBJ2-7	NA	CASSSRGTASSYEQYF	TGTGCCAGCAGCTCCCGAGGAACAGCGAGCTCCTACGAGCAGTACTTC
NA	TRBV29-1	TRBJ2-1	many	CSSPGVGVGLYNEQFF	TGCAGCTCTCCCGGGGTGGGCGTTGGGTTATACAATGAGCAGTTCTTC
NA	TRBV4-3	TRBJ2-5	many	CASSRSGVETQYF	TGCGCCAGCAGCCGTAGTGGCGTGGAGACCCAGTACTTC
NA	TRBV7-2	TRBJ2-3	NA	CASSTPTLSRTDTQYF	TGTGCCAGCAGCACCCCGACCCTCTCCCGCACAGATACGCAGTATTTT
TRBD2	TRBV18	TRBJ2-1	NA	CASSPSGVYNEQFF	TGTGCCAGCTCACCTAGCGGGGTATACAATGAGCAGTTCTTC
NA	TRBV29-1	TRBJ2-1	NA	CSAGWVQYNEQFF	TGCAGCGCGGGGTGGGTCCAATACAATGAGCAGTTCTTC
NA	TRBV11-2	TRBJ1-6	NA	CASSLILGNSPLHF	TGTGCCAGCAGCTTAATCCTTGGGAATTCACCCCTCCACTTT
NA	TRBV21-1	TRBJ2-7	once	CASSKRQAGYVYF	TGTGCCAGCAGCAAAAGACAAGCGGGTTACGTGTACTTC
TRBD2	TRBV7-9	TRBJ2-7	NA	CASSLSSGRAMWNEQYF	TGTGCCAGCAGCTTGAGTAGCGGGAGGGCCATGTGGAACGAGCAGTACTTC
NA	TRBV12-3/TRBV12-4	TRBJ2-5	many	CASSETRANQETQYF	TGTGCCAGCAGCGAGACTCGGGCGAACCAAGAGACCCAGTACTTC
TRBD2	TRBV7-8	TRBJ2-7	NA	CASSSRLAGASYEQYF	TGTGCCAGCAGCTCCCGGCTAGCGGGGGCCTCCTACGAGCAGTACTTC
NA	TRBV5-1	TRBJ1-6	few	CASSLEPDNSPLHF	TGCGCCAGCAGCTTGGAACCGGATAATTCACCCCTCCACTTT
NA	TRBV4-2	TRBJ2-7	NA	CASSQDLDRRAGYEQYF	TGTGCCAGCAGCCAAGATCTTGACCGCCGAGCGGGCTACGAGCAGTACTTC